This T cell receptor beta chain is from a study of T cells after posttransplantation cyclophosphamide. Sequencing was performed with immunoSEQ multiplex PCR; in TCRdb, only in-frame clones are kept and a portion is missing. This repertoire holds about 37,000 clones, and none appear only once. The study's findings and limits: Recipient CMV seropositivity and CMV reactivation strongly tracked TRB clonality. Later blood repertoires were often dominated by clones from the donor CD8+ memory compartment. Skin or GI-infiltrating T cells shared few TRB sequences with blood.

Of note for this clone: Its antigen remains unidentified.

Trimming removed 2 bases from V and 6 bases from J, with 20 bases in between. Germline assignment: CDR1 MGHDK and CDR2 SYGVNS. The CDR3 has 16 residues. The TCR comes from a man aged 25-45 years in good health and a related stem cell transplant donor. Sequencing was performed on PBMCs. The rearrangement links TRBV25-1 to TRBJ2-7; D is perhaps TRBD2 (5 bases). CDR3 in DNA: TGTGCCAGCAGTGAAACTAGGACTGCCCTACCCGGCGAGCAGTACTTC. It specifies CASSETRTALPGEQYF.